The rows below give T cell receptor beta chains drawn from one sample of a study of blood T cell repertoires in COVID-19. Libraries were prepared by immunoSEQ multiplex PCR; TCRdb keeps only in-frame clonotypes and omits some of them. The sample includes about 230,000 clones, around 83% of them seen just once. The sample consisted of peripheral blood. All receptors come from a woman between 50 and 59 years old with acute or convalescent COVID-19. Each CDR3 is given with its conserved first and last residue. The order of the fields is J gene, V gene, CDR3 protein.

>TRBJ2-7|TRBV28
CASSPQAGGEREQYF
>TRBJ2-7|TRBV6-5
CASSYSKNRGYEQYF
>TRBJ2-5|TRBV30
CAWSAAGWETQYF
>TRBJ2-2|TRBV7-3
CASSVSSVGELFF
>TRBJ2-7|TRBV5-6
CASSPSKRLRDRLIYEQYF
>TRBJ1-2|TRBV5-1
CASSSGQGVGYGYTF
>TRBJ2-7|TRBV29-1
CSGSSGGGPEQYF
>TRBJ1-5|TRBV30
CAWSAGQPGQPQHF
>TRBJ2-7|TRBV24-1
CATSEPSGRGF
>TRBJ1-5|TRBV5-6
CASSTRTAYSNQPQHF
>TRBJ2-7|TRBV2
CASKFGTAYEQYF
>TRBJ2-1|TRBV7-9
CASSLALGQLGNEQFF
>TRBJ2-1|TRBV18
CASSRDSLTYNEQFF
>TRBJ2-7|TRBV27
CASSTGTGSEQYF
>TRBJ1-2|TRBV5-1
CASSLGNGQLNYGYTF
>TRBJ2-7|TRBV3-1/TRBV3-2
CASSQSTGVYEQYF
>TRBJ1-1|TRBV7-7
CASSPDSNTEAFF
>TRBJ2-1|TRBV7-8
CASSLGALHNEQFF
>TRBJ2-3|TRBV19
CASSKDRGTQYF
>TRBJ1-1|TRBV6-5
CASSPDRVRGTEAFF
>TRBJ1-1|TRBV7-2
CASSLQRMNTEAFF
>TRBJ1-1|TRBV19
CASSYGRGTEAFF
>TRBJ2-7|TRBV7-3
CASSLAAGYEQYF
>TRBJ1-1|TRBV6-5
CASSYSSRQWNTEAFF
>TRBJ1-5|TRBV19
CASSLGGGQPQHF
>TRBJ2-7|TRBV2
CASKGREASYEQYF
>TRBJ2-1|TRBV6-5
CASSYLTGTGGNEQFF
>TRBJ1-1|TRBV7-2
CASSSRRGLGTEAFF
>TRBJ2-1|TRBV19
CASSLSSYNEQFF
>TRBJ2-1|TRBV7-2
CASSGRTTYNEQFF
>TRBJ1-1|TRBV12-3/TRBV12-4
CASSLPYGSSAFF
>TRBJ2-3|TRBV9
CASSVDPSGGAIDTQYF
>TRBJ1-6|TRBV3-1/TRBV3-2
CASSQDVAGDNSPLHF
>TRBJ2-3|TRBV7-8
CASSLVTGHPTDTQYF
>TRBJ2-2|TRBV21-1
CASSKVGHLMNTGELFF
>TRBJ1-2|TRBV4-1
CASSQDTGSLYGYTF
>TRBJ2-1|TRBV12-3/TRBV12-4
CASSWHEQFF
>TRBJ2-7|TRBV28
CASSPTSTGYEQYF
>TRBJ1-2|TRBV11-2
CASSVGTGANYRPYGYTF
>TRBJ1-5|TRBV16
CASSQSGTVNMPQHF
>TRBJ2-3|TRBV19
CASSMGQGSDTQYF
>TRBJ1-4|TRBV6-1
CASSERDRGHEKLFF
>TRBJ1-5|TRBV5-6
CASSSGTGSSGAQHF
>TRBJ2-6|TRBV27
CASTNVGVSGANVLTF
>TRBJ1-2|TRBV3-1/TRBV3-2
CASSQGSTSGYTF
>TRBJ2-7|TRBV18
CASSPNPGGGTYEQYF
>TRBJ1-2|TRBV14
CASSSQMTGGDGYTF
>TRBJ2-3|TRBV7-2
CASRPGLQVGAQYF
>TRBJ1-5|TRBV28
CASHAGQINQPQHF
>TRBJ1-2|TRBV19
CASSDRGLYGYTF
>TRBJ2-5|TRBV6-5
CASSFGTGRSSETQYF